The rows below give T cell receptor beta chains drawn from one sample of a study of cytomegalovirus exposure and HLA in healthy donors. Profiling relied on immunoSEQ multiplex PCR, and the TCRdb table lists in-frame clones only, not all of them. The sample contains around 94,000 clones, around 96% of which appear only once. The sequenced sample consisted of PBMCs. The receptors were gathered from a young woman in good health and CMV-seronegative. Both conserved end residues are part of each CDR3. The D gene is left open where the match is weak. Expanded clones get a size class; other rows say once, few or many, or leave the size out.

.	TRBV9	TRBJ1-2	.	TGTGCCAGCAGCGTAGGGCAGGGCCCCTATGGCTACACCTTC	CASSVGQGPYGYTF
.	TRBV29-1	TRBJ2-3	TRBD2	TGCAGTAGTAGTCGGACGGGAGGAAGCACAGATACGCAGTATTTT	CSSSRTGGSTDTQYF
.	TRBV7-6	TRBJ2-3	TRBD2	TGTGCCAGCAGCTTAGAAGCGAGACTAGCGGGAACAGATACGCAGTATTTT	CASSLEARLAGTDTQYF
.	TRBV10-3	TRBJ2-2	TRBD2	TGTGCCATCTACGGGACTAGCGGGAGAAGCTTTCCGGACACCGGGGAGCTGTTTTTT	CAIYGTSGRSFPDTGELFF
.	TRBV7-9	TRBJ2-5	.	TGTGCCAGCAGCTTAGGCGGGGAAGAGACCCAGTACTTC	CASSLGGEETQYF
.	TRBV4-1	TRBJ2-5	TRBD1	TGCGCCAGCAGCCAGTGGGACAGACAAGAGACCCAGTACTTC	CASSQWDRQETQYF
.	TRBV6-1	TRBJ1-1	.	TGTGCCAGCAGTGAAGCAGGTCCCGGCGGCCGTCGGGACACTGAAGCTTTCTTT	CASSEAGPGGRRDTEAFF
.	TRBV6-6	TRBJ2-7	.	TGTGCCAGCAGTTACTATCGAGGGGGCTACGAGCAGTACTTC	CASSYYRGGYEQYF
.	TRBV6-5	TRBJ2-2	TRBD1	TGTGCCAGCACCGACAGGGTTCGAACCGGGGAGCTGTTTTTT	CASTDRVRTGELFF
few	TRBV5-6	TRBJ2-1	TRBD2	TGTGCCAGCAGCCCCGGACTAGCGGGCACCCAGTACAATGAGCAGTTCTTC	CASSPGLAGTQYNEQFF
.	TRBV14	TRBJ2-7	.	TGTGCCAGCAGCCCGAGTGGTATCTACGAGCAGTACTTC	CASSPSGIYEQYF
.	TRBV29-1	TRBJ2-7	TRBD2	TGCAGCGTTGAGACCGAAGGGAGGGTTGGCTACGAGCAGTACTTC	CSVETEGRVGYEQYF
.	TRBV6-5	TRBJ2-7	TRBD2	TGTGCCAACAGTTTCCGACTAGCGGAGTTGCCTTACGAGCAGTACTTC	CANSFRLAELPYEQYF
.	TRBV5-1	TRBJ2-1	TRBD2	TGCGCCAGCAGCACCTCGGGCGGGGGGGCCGTCAATGAGCAGTTCTTC	CASSTSGGGAVNEQFF
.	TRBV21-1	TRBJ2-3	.	TGTGCCAGTACCCATTCGAAAAGGCGGGGGGATACGCAGTATTTT	CASTHSKRRGDTQYF
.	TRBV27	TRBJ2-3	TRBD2	TGTGCCAGCAGTTCAATTATTGGGACTAGCGGGGAGACAGATACGCAGTATTTT	CASSSIIGTSGETDTQYF
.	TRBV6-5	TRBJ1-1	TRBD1	TGTGCCAGCAGTTCGGACAGGGCAAACACTGAAGCTTTCTTT	CASSSDRANTEAFF
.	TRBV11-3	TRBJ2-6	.	TGTGCCAGCAGCTTTTCAGGTGTAACTGGGGCCAACGTCCTGACTTTC	CASSFSGVTGANVLTF
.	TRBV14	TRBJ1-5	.	TGTGCCAGCAGCCAAGTCGCGGGGGTTAGCAATCAGCCCCAGCATTTT	CASSQVAGVSNQPQHF
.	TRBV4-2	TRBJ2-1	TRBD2	TGTGCCAGCAGCCTTATAGCGGGGGTATACAATGAGCAGTTCTTC	CASSLIAGVYNEQFF
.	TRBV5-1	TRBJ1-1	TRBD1	TGCGCCAGCAGCTCCCAGACAGGGGGCTCACCAACTGAAGCTTTCTTT	CASSSQTGGSPTEAFF
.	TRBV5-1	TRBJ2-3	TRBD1	TGCGCCAGCAGCTCCGGACAGGGGGTAGATACGCAGTATTTT	CASSSGQGVDTQYF
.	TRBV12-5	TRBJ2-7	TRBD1	TGTGCTAGTGGTTTTCTGCTCCGGGACAGGGGAGGCCACGAGCAGTACTTC	CASGFLLRDRGGHEQYF
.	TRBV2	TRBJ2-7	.	TGTGCCAGCAGAGTAATCCAGGGAATCTCCTACGAGCAGTACTTC	CASRVIQGISYEQYF
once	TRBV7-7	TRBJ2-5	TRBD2	TGTGCTAGCAGCTCCCGACTAGCCGGCGGGGAGACCCAGTACTTC	CASSSRLAGGETQYF
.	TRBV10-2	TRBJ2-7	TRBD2	TGCGCCAGCTTAGCGGGAGGGCCCCCCTACGAGCAGTACTTC	CASLAGGPPYEQYF
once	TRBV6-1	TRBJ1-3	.	TGTGCCAGCAGTGAAACCATCTGGGACATCGGAAACACCATATATTTT	CASSETIWDIGNTIYF
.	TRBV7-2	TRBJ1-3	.	TGTGCCAGCAGCTTAGGACCGTCCAGGGTGATTAGAGGAAACACCATATATTTT	CASSLGPSRVIRGNTIYF
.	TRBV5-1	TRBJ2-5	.	TGCGCCAGCAGCTCACAAGAGACCCAGTACTTC	CASSSQETQYF
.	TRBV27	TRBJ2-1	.	TGTGCCAGCAGTTACCGGGACTACAATGAGCAGTTCTTC	CASSYRDYNEQFF
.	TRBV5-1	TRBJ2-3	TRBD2	TGCGCCAGCAGCTTTAGCGGGGGTGCAGATACGCAGTATTTT	CASSFSGGADTQYF
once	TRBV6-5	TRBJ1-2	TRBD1	TGTGCCAGCAGTTATCCGGACAGGGCGGGTGGCTACACCTTC	CASSYPDRAGGYTF
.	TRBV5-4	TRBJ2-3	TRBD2	TGTGCCAGCAGCTTGGAAGCGGGGCGCTACCATAGCACAGATACGCAGTATTTT	CASSLEAGRYHSTDTQYF
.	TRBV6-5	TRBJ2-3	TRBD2	TGTGCCAGCAGTTACTGGGCGGGGGGGTCCGCAGATACGCAGTATTTT	CASSYWAGGSADTQYF
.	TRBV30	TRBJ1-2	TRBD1	TGTGCCTGGAGTTCGACAGGGGTGTGGGGCTATGGCTACACCTTC	CAWSSTGVWGYGYTF
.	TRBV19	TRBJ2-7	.	TGTGCCACTGCGGACACAATAGCCTACGAGCAGTACTTC	CATADTIAYEQYF
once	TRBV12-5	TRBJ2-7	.	TGTGCTAGTGGATCACAGATCAGCTCCTACGAGCAGTACTTC	CASGSQISSYEQYF
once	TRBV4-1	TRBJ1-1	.	TGCGCCAGCAGCCAAGGCAACTTGAACACTGAAGCTTTCTTT	CASSQGNLNTEAFF
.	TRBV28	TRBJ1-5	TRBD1	TGTGCCAGCAGTTTCACCGGGACAGTAAATCAGCCCCAGCATTTT	CASSFTGTVNQPQHF
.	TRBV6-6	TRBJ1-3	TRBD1	TGTGCCAGCAGTTTCGCCGGACAGGGCTCTGGAAACACCATATATTTT	CASSFAGQGSGNTIYF
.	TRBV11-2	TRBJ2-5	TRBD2	TGTGCCAGCAGCTTAGGTTCGGCTAGCGGGAGGGCCAAAGGAGAGACCCAGTACTTC	CASSLGSASGRAKGETQYF
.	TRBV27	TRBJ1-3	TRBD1	TGTGCCAGCAGTACCGGGACAGGGGGCTCCGGAAACACCATATATTTT	CASSTGTGGSGNTIYF
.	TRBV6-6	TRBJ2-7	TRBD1	TGTGCCAGCACCCAGGGACAGGGGGCTTACGAGCAGTACTTC	CASTQGQGAYEQYF
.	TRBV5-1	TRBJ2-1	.	TGCGCCAGCAGCCTCGAACAGGGCATACGTGAGCAGTTCTTC	CASSLEQGIREQFF
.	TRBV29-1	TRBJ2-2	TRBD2	TGCAGCGTTCTACTAGCGGATTATCCCGGGGAGCTGTTTTTT	CSVLLADYPGELFF
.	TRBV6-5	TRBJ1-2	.	TGTGCCAGCAGTTACGGGGGGGGAAATGGCTACACCTTC	CASSYGGGNGYTF
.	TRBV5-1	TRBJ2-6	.	TGCGCCAGCAGCTTGGTAGTCGGAGACTCTGGGGCCAACGTCCTGACTTTC	CASSLVVGDSGANVLTF
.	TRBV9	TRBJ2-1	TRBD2	TGTGCCAGCAGCTACGTCTCTAGCGGGAGGGCGGGTGAGCAGTTCTTC	CASSYVSSGRAGEQFF
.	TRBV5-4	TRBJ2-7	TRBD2	TGTGCCAGCAGCCCGTCCATAACTAGCGGGAGACGATACGAGCAGTACTTC	CASSPSITSGRRYEQYF
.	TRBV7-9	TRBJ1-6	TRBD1	TGTGCCAGCAGCTCCCCCGGCCCACCGGGACAGGGAGTTTTT	CASSSPGPPGQGVF